This TCR beta chain was documented in a study of lymphopenia after photon versus proton radiotherapy. Study-wide results and limits: Oligoclonal CD8+ Temra expansion after nadir drove photon patients' diversity drop.

The protocol was immunoSEQ multiplex PCR, while the TCRdb copy is restricted to in-frame clones and leaves out a portion. The sample yields 23,000 or so clones, roughly 87% seen once. For this clone: As yet, its antigen is unknown.

Sequencing used peripheral blood, obtained from a patient treated with photon-based radiotherapy. The sequence was obtained from a man aged 50 to 59 with gastric cancer.

CDR3 in DNA: TGCGCCAGCAGCCAAGAGGGGAGGGGCTCCTACGAGCAGTACTTC. Its translation is CASSQEGRGSYEQYF. The rearrangement joins TRBV4-3 to TRBJ2-7; 7 bases match TRBD2. Germline V gene lookup returns CDR1 LGHNA and CDR2 YSLEER. This CDR3 spans 15 amino acids. Losses at the gene ends were 0 bases for V and 0 bases for J; bases not matched to a gene: 2.